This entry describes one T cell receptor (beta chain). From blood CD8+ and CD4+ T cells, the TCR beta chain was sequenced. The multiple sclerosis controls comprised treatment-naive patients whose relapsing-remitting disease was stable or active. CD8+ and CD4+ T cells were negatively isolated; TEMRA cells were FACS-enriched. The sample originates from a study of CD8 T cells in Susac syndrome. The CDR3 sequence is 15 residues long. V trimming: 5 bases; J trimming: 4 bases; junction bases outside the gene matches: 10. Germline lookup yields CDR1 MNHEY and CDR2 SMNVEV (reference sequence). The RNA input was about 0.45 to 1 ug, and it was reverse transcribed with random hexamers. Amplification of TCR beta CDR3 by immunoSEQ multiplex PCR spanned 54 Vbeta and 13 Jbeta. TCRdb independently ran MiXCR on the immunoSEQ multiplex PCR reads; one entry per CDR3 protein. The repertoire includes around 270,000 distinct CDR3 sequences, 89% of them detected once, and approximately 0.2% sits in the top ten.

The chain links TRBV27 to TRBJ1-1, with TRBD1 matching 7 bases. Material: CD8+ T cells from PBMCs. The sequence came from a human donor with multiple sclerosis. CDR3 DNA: TGTGCCAGCAGTCCCAGGACAGGACGGGGCACTGAAGCTTTCTTT. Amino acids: CASSPRTGRGTEAFF.